Shown below are 27 T cell receptor beta chains from a single sample sequenced in a study of Ad26.COV2.S vaccination and SARS-CoV-2 variants. Produced via immunoSEQ multiplex PCR; TCRdb's table is partial and in-frame only. Of 240,000 or so clones in the sample, roughly 88% are singletons; the top ten hold over 8.5%. Documented treatment: some 20 received Ad26.COV2.S at low or high dose, single or two shots; roughly 5 received placebo; per-sample allocation not given. On day 63 after the first injection, vaccine and placebo recipients gave samples. The sequences come from peripheral blood, collected in a trial of Ad26.COV2.S vaccine versus placebo. These TCRs come from a person between 18 and 65 years old who received the Ad26.COV2.S COVID-19 vaccine or a placebo.

This chain joins TRBV6-2 or TRBV6-3 and TRBJ2-7, with D perhaps TRBD2 (5 bases). Deletions cut 2 bases from V and 3 bases from J, with 14 bases between. The CDR3 runs 15 residues. CDR1 and CDR2 from the germline V gene are MNHEY and SVGEGT. The CDR3 protein is CASSYISSRGYEQYF. The DNA of the CDR3 is TGTGCCAGCAGTTACATCTCTAGCCGCGGCTACGAGCAGTACTTC.

This clone was counted only a few times. The chain recombines TRBV7-9 with TRBJ2-7; the D gene is possibly TRBD1 (6 bases). The CDR3 length is 16 residues. Germline CDR1 SEHNR, CDR2 FQNEAQ (reference sequence). The V end was cut by 1 base, the J end by 4 bases, with 17 bases between. The CDR3, as DNA: TGTGCCAGCAGCTTAGTTGGGACACTAGTAAAATACGAGCAGTACTTC. Translating it yields CASSLVGTLVKYEQYF.

The CDR3 is CASSIRETGAAQHF. The CDR3, as DNA: TGTGCCAGCAGCATCCGCGAGACAGGGGCGGCCCAGCATTTT. V and J are TRBV6-2 or TRBV6-3 and TRBJ1-5, with 8 bases matching TRBD1. CDR3 length: 14 amino acids. Germline trimming cut 6 bases from V and 11 bases from J; bases unmatched to any gene: 12. Germline CDR1 reads MNHEY; CDR2 reads SVGEGT.

The rearrangement links TRBV12-3 or TRBV12-4 to TRBJ1-1, with D tentatively TRBD1 (5 bases). CDR3 length: 13 amino acids. V was shortened by 8 bases and J by 0 bases, with 10 bases between the two germline ends. The CDR3 loop is CASVGPMNTEAFF. The CDR3 nucleotides are TGTGCCAGCGTGGGGCCGATGAACACTGAAGCTTTCTTT.

The chain is built from TRBV6-2 or TRBV6-3 and TRBJ1-1; 9 nucleotides align to TRBD1. This CDR3 is 16 amino acids long. Germline assignment: CDR1 MNHEY and CDR2 SVGEGT. V was pared by 4 bases and J by 4 bases, with 10 bases of the junction left unmatched. The CDR3 here is CASSFPPGQGRTEAFF. The CDR3 nucleotides read TGTGCCAGCAGTTTCCCACCGGGACAGGGTCGCACTGAAGCTTTCTTT.

The chain links TRBV13 to TRBJ2-5; 8 nucleotides line up with TRBD2. V gave up 5 bases and J gave up 4 bases; unmatched junction bases: 6. Germline V lookup: CDR1 PRHDT, CDR2 FYEKMQ (reference sequence). The CDR3 runs 14 residues. CDR3 amino acids: CASSKTAGVETQYF. As DNA, the CDR3 is TGTGCCAGCAGCAAAACAGCGGGGGTAGAGACCCAGTACTTC.

This chain links TRBV5-1 with TRBJ1-4; the D gene is possibly TRBD1 (5 bases). The V end was cut by 1 base, the J end by 0 bases, with 10 bases between. CDR1 SGHRS and CDR2 YFSETQ come from the germline V gene. The CDR3 totals 16 residues. CDR3 nucleotide sequence: TGCGCCAGCAGCTTGCGCCGGGACTCAACTAATGAAAAACTGTTTTTT. Residues: CASSLRRDSTNEKLFF. The entire variable domain, with the rest obtained from reference TRBV5-1 and TRBJ1-4, is as follows: KAGVTQTPRYLIKTRGQQVTLSCSPISGHRSVSWYQQTPGQGLQFLFEYFSETQRNKGNFPGRFSGRQFSNSRSEMNVSTLELGDSALYLCASSLRRDSTNEKLFFGSGTQLSVL.

The V and J genes are TRBV7-2 and TRBJ2-7; D is uncertain. The germline V and J ends were trimmed by 3 bases and 0 bases, with 18 bases remaining between them. Germline V lookup: CDR1 SGHTA, CDR2 FQGNSA. The CDR3 totals 17 residues. The CDR3 nucleotides are TGTGCCAGCAGCTTCCGTGGGGTGCCAGTCGGCTCCTACGAGCAGTACTTC. This translates into CASSFRGVPVGSYEQYF.

The rearrangement links TRBV24-1 to TRBJ2-7, with TRBD1 as a possible D gene (7 bases). The germline V gene has CDR1 KGHDR and CDR2 SFDVKD. The CDR3 runs to 14 residues. V was cut by 5 bases and J by 5 bases, with 15 bases left in between. CDR3 coding DNA: TGTGCCACCAGTGTAGGAGGGGGCAGGAACGAGCAGTACTTC. This codes for CATSVGGGRNEQYF.

This chain uses TRBV6-6 with TRBJ2-2, with TRBD2 matching over 8 bases. J was trimmed by 0 bases and V by 5 bases; bases with no gene match: 11. The CDR3 spans 18 residues. Germline CDR1 and CDR2: MNHNY and SVGAGI (reference sequence). The CDR3 loop is CASSPQPGLAANTGELFF. The CDR3 coding sequence is TGTGCCAGCAGTCCCCAACCAGGACTAGCAGCGAACACCGGGGAGCTGTTTTTT.

V and J are TRBV7-2 and TRBJ2-1; 7 bases map to TRBD2. The germline CDR1 and CDR2 sequences are SGHTA and FQGNSA. Trimming removed 7 bases from V and 0 bases from J; junction bases left unmatched: 6. The CDR3 is 15 amino acids. The CDR3 nucleotides read TGTGCCAGCATGCTCAGCGGGGCCTCCTACAATGAGCAGTTCTTC. This encodes CASMLSGASYNEQFF.

The sample holds one count of this clone. This sequence joins TRBV3-1 (or the pseudogene TRBV3-2) and TRBJ1-6, with 7 bases lining up with TRBD1. Germline lookup yields CDR1 LGHDT and CDR2 YNNKEL (reference sequence). Trimming took 0 bases from V and 7 from J; bases not matched to a gene: 6. This CDR3 contains 16 residues. In DNA form, the CDR3 reads TGTGCCAGCAGCCAAGATTGGTGGGACAGAAATTCACCCCTCCACTTT. It codes for CASSQDWWDRNSPLHF.

The chain recombines TRBV3-1 (or the pseudogene TRBV3-2) with TRBJ1-3; no clear D. This CDR3 contains 13 residues. Germline lookup yields CDR1 LGHDT and CDR2 YNNKEL (reference sequence). V was clipped by 8 bases and J by 0 bases, with 8 bases between them. The DNA for the CDR3 is TGTGCCAGCTGTACCGACTCTGGAAACACCATATATTTT. Protein sequence: CASCTDSGNTIYF.

The V gene is TRBV6-2 or TRBV6-3, the J gene TRBJ2-1; D is possibly TRBD1 (6 bases). The germline V gene encodes CDR1 MNHEY and CDR2 SVGEGT. The germline V and J ends were trimmed by 6 bases and 10 bases, with 16 bases remaining between them. The CDR3 is made up of 13 amino acids. The CDR3 DNA follows: TGTGCCAGCAGCTTCGGACAGTTTAGGGAGCAGTTCTTC. Its translation is CASSFGQFREQFF.

This clone was observed a handful of times. The chain has TRBV6-2 or TRBV6-3 and TRBJ2-5, with 11 bases aligning to TRBD1. The CDR3 is 16 residues long. The V segment lost 3 bases and the J segment 5 bases; nucleotides outside the gene matches: 8. The V gene's germline CDR1 is MNHEY and CDR2 SVGEGT. Here the CDR3 DNA reads TGTGCCAGCAGTTATTCGGGACAGGGGGTTTTTGAGACCCAGTACTTC. This codes for CASSYSGQGVFETQYF.

This clone was seen a handful of times. The chain combines TRBV7-9 with TRBJ2-7, with TRBD1 identical over 9 bases. Germline V gene sequence: CDR1 SEHNR, CDR2 FQNEAQ (reference sequence). The CDR3 has 14 residues. V dropped 7 bases and J dropped 5; count of bases not matched to a gene: 9. CDR3 region: CASTTRDRAHEQYF. For the CDR3, the DNA is TGTGCCAGCACCACCCGGGACAGGGCTCACGAGCAGTACTTC.

The rearrangement links TRBV13 to TRBJ2-7; the D is unclear. Germline V lookup: CDR1 PRHDT, CDR2 FYEKMQ (reference sequence). The CDR3 has 12 amino acids. Trimming stripped 2 bases from V and 5 bases from J, with 7 bases between. DNA of the CDR3: TGTGCCAGCAGCTTATCGTCCAACGAGCAGTACTTC. It codes for CASSLSSNEQYF.

The chain carries TRBV18 and TRBJ1-4; no definite D call. Deletions cut 3 bases from V and 11 bases from J, with 22 bases between. The CDR3 sequence is 16 residues long. Germline V lookup: CDR1 KGHSH, CDR2 LQKENI. CDR3 in DNA: TGTGCCAGCTCACCGGCCGGCGACGCCCGTGTTAGGAAACTGTTTTTT. Residues: CASSPAGDARVRKLFF.

The chain uses TRBV5-1 and TRBJ1-1, with TRBD1 as a possible D gene (5 bases). Germline loops: CDR1 SGHRS, CDR2 YFSETQ. V was clipped by 4 bases and J by 5 bases, with 12 bases between them. The CDR3 is 13 residues long. Here the CDR3 reads CASSPAEGTEAFF. In DNA, the CDR3 is TGCGCCAGCAGCCCGGCGGAGGGGACTGAAGCTTTCTTT.

This clone was recorded once. The V and J genes are TRBV5-1 and TRBJ2-5; 10 bases are a match to TRBD2. The V gene end was trimmed by 9 bases and the J gene end by 4 bases; junction bases not matched to a gene: 12. The CDR3 is 15 residues long. Per germline, CDR1 SGHRS and CDR2 YFSETQ. CDR3 DNA: TGCGCCACCACAGGGTCTAGCGGGGGCACAGAGACCCAGTACTTC. Translated, it gives CATTGSSGGTETQYF.

The chain is built from TRBV19 and TRBJ1-2; 8 nucleotides line up with TRBD1. The CDR3 runs to 15 residues. CDR1 and CDR2 (germline): LNHDA, SQIVND (reference sequence). With V trimmed by 4 bases and J by 0 bases, 4 bases remained unmatched. CDR3: CASSTEDRANYGYTF. As DNA, the CDR3 is TGTGCCAGTAGTACCGAGGACAGGGCTAACTATGGCTACACCTTC.

The V and J genes are TRBV7-3 and TRBJ2-3; D perhaps matches TRBD2 (5 bases). The CDR3 runs to 13 residues. CDR1 is SGHTA and CDR2 is FQGTGA in the germline V gene. V shed 5 bases and J shed 4 bases, with 10 bases lying between them. The CDR3 is CASSAGRPDTQYF. CDR3 nucleotide sequence: TGTGCCAGCAGCGCGGGTCGGCCAGATACGCAGTATTTT.

The CDR3 is CATSDLSPRQGRIADTQYF. CDR3 in DNA: TGTGCCACCAGTGATTTGTCCCCCCGACAGGGTAGGATTGCAGATACGCAGTATTTT. The chain is built from TRBV24-1 and TRBJ2-3, with 7 bases aligning to TRBD1. V gave up 0 bases and J gave up 4 bases; unmatched junction bases: 15. The length of the CDR3 is 19 residues. Looked up from germline, CDR1 is KGHDR and CDR2 is SFDVKD.

The gene calls are TRBV24-1 and TRBJ2-1; D may be TRBD2 (5 bases). The CDR3 has 13 amino acids. The ends were cut back, 4 bases at V and 9 bases at J, with 12 bases in the middle. CDR1 is KGHDR and CDR2 is SFDVKD in the germline V gene. This chain's CDR3 is CATSEITSSEQFF. CDR3 bases: TGTGCCACCAGTGAGATCACTAGTAGTGAGCAGTTCTTC.

The rearrangement links TRBV7-2 to TRBJ2-7; 9 nucleotides agree with TRBD2. The CDR3 is 14 residues long. Germline CDR1 and CDR2: SGHTA and FQGNSA. V gave up 1 base and J gave up 8 bases; unmatched junction bases: 6. The CDR3 region is CASSLGLAETKQYF. CDR3 bases: TGTGCCAGCAGCTTAGGACTAGCGGAAACAAAGCAGTACTTC.

J is TRBJ1-4 and V is TRBV11-1, with 7 positions matching TRBD1. The CDR3 length is 16 residues. The trim removed 5 bases at V and 3 bases at J, leaving 9 bases unmatched. In germline, CDR1 is SGHAT, CDR2 FQDESV (reference sequence). The DNA of the CDR3 is TGTGCCAGCAGCCCCACCCACAGGGGCCCTAATGAAAAACTGTTTTTT. Its translation: CASSPTHRGPNEKLFF.

In its sample, this clone was seen a few times. This chain connects TRBV28 to TRBJ1-5, with D perhaps matching TRBD1 (6 bases). CDR1 is MDHEN and CDR2 is SYDVKM in the germline V gene. This CDR3 has 14 amino acids. The V end lost 3 bases, the J end lost 6 bases, and 12 bases lay between the germline ends. DNA for the CDR3: TGTGCCAGCAGTTTTCCTGGGGGCATTCAGCCCCAGCATTTT. Protein: CASSFPGGIQPQHF.